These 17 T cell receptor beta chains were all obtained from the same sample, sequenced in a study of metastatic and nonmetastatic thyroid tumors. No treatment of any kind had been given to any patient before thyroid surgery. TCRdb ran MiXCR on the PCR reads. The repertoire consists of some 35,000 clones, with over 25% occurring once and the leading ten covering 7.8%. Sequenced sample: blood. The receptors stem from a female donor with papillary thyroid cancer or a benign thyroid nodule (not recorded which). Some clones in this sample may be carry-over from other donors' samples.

The CDR3 spells CASSLAGSNEQFF. The DNA of the CDR3 is TGCGCCAGCAGCTTGGCAGGCTCCAATGAGCAGTTCTTC. The chain recombines TRBV5-1 with TRBJ2-4, with unresolved D. The assigned J gene may be wrong: the sequence end matches TRBJ2-1 better. This CDR3 has 13 amino acids. Per germline, CDR1 SGHRS and CDR2 YFSETQ.

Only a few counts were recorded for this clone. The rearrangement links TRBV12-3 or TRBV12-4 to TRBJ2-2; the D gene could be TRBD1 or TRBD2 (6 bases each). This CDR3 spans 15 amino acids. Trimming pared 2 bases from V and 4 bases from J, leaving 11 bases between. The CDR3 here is CASSLRGASTGELFF. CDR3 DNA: TGTGCCAGCAGTTTAAGGGGGGCGAGCACCGGGGAGCTGTTTTTT.

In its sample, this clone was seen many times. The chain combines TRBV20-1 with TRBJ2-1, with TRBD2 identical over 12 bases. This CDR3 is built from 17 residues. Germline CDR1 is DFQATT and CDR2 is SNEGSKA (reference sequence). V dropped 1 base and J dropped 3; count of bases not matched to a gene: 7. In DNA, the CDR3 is TGCAGTGCTAGAGGGCTAGCGGGGGGGGAAATCTACAATGAGCAGTTCTTC. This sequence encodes CSARGLAGGEIYNEQFF.

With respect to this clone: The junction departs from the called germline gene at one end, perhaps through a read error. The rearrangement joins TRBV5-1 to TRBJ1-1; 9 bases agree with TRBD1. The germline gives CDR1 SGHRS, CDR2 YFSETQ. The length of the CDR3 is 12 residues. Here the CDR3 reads CASKLTGGEDFF. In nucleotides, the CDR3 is TGCGCCAGCAAGTTGACAGGGGGTGAAGATTTCTTT.

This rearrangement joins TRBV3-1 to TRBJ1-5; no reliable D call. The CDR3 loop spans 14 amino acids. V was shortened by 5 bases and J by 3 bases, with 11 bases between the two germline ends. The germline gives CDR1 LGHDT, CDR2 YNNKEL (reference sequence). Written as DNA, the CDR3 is TGTGCCAGCAGCAAAGCGGTTATCAATCAGCCCCAGCATTTT. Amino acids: CASSKAVINQPQHF.

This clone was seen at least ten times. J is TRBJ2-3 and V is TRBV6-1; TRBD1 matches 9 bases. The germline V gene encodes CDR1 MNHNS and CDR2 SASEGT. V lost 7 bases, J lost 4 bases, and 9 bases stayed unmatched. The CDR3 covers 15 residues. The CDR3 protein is CASMTGQGMADTQYF. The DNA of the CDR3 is TGTGCCAGCATGACGGGACAGGGAATGGCAGATACGCAGTATTTT.

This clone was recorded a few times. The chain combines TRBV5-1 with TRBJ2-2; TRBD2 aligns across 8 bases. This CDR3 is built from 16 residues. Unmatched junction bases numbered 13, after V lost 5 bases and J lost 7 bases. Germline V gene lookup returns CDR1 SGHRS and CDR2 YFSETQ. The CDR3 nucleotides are TGCGCCAGCAGACAGGGACTAGGAGAGCTCGGCGGGGAGCTGTTTTTT. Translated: CASRQGLGELGGELFF.

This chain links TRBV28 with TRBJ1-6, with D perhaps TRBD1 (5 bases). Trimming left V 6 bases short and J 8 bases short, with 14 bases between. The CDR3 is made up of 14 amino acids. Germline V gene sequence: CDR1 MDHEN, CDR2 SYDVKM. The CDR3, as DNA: TGTGCCAGCAGACAACGGGACCACGATTCACCCCTCCACTTT. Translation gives CASRQRDHDSPLHF.

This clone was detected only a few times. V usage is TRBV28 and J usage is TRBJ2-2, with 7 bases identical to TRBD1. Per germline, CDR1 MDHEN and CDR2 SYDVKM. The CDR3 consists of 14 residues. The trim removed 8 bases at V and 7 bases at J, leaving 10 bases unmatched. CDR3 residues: CASETETGHGELFF. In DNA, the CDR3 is TGTGCCAGCGAGACCGAGACAGGGCACGGGGAGCTGTTTTTT.

CDR3 bases: TGCAGTGCTAGTGGGCTAGCGGGAATAAAGACCCAGTACTTC. Encoded protein: CSASGLAGIKTQYF. The V call is TRBV20-1, the J call TRBJ2-5; 9 bases line up with TRBD2. This CDR3 comprises 14 residues. After removal of 3 bases from V and 6 bases from J, the junction contained 8 bases not matched to a gene. Germline lookup yields CDR1 DFQATT and CDR2 SNEGSKA (reference sequence).

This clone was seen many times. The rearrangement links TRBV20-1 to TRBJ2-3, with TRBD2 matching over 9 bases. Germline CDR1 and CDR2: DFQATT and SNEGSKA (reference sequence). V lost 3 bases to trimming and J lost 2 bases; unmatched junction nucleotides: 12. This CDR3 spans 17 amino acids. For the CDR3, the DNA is TGCAGTGCTAGGCCTAGCGGGACGGGAGGGGTCACAGATACGCAGTATTTT. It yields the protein CSARPSGTGGVTDTQYF.

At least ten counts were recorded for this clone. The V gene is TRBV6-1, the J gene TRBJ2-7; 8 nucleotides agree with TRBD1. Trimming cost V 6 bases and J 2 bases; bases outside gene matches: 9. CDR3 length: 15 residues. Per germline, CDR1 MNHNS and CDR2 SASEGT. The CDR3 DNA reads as TGTGCCAGCAGCCCCGGGACAGGCTTTCCCTACGAGCAGTACTTC. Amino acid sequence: CASSPGTGFPYEQYF.

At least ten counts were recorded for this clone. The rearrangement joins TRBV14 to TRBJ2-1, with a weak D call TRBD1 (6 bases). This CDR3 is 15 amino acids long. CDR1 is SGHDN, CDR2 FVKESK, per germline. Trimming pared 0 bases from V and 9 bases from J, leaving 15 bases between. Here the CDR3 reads CASSQDITTDSEQFF. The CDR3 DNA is TGTGCCAGCAGCCAAGATATTACCACGGACAGTGAGCAGTTCTTC.

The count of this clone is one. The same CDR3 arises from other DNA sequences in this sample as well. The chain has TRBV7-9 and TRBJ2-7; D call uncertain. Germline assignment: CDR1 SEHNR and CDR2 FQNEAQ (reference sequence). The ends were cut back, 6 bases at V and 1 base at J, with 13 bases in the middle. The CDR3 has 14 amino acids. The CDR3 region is CASRAGPVSYEQYF. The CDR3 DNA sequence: TGTGCCAGCAGGGCTGGCCCGGTTTCCTACGAGCAGTACTTC.

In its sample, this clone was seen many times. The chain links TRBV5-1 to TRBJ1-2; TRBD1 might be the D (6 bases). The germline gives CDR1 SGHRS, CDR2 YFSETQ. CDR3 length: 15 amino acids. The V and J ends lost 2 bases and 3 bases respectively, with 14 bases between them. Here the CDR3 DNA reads TGCGCCAGCAGCTTCTATCAGGGGTTTGACTATGGCTACACCTTC. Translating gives CASSFYQGFDYGYTF.

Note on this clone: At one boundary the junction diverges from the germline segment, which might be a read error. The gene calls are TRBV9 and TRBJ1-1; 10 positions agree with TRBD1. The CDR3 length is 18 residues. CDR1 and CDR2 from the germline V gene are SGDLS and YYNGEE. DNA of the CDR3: TGTGCCAGCAGCGCAGACAGGGGGCGACCAGGTGGGAACACTGAATCTTTCTTT. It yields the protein CASSADRGRPGGNTESFF.

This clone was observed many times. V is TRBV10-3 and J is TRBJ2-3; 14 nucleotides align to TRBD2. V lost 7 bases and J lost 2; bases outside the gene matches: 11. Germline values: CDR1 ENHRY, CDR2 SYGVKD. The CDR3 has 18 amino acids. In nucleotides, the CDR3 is TGTGCCATCATGCCGACTAGCGGGAGGGAGGCCCTCACAGATACGCAGTATTTT. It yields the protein CAIMPTSGREALTDTQYF.